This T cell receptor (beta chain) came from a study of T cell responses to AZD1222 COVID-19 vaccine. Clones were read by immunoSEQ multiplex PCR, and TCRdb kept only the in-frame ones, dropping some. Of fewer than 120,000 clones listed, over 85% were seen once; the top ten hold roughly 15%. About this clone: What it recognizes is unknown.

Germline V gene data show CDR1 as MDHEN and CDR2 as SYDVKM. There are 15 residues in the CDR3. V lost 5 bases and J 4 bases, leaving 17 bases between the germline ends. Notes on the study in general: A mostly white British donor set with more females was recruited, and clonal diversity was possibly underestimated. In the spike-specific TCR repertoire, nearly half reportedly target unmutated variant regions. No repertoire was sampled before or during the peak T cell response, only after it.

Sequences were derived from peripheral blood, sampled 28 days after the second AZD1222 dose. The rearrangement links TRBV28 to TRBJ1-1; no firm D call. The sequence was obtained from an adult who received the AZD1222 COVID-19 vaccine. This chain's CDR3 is CASSPSDRVVTEAFF. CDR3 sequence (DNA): TGTGCCAGCAGTCCCTCAGATAGGGTTGTCACTGAAGCTTTCTTT.